A single sample is the source of the 20 T cell receptor beta chains below, sequenced in a study of cytomegalovirus exposure and HLA in healthy donors (dated by TCRdb to 2016 to 2017). Library preparation was by the immunoSEQ multiplex PCR assay. For the multiplex PCR, a mixture combining 60 forward primers for TCR Vbeta segments and 13 reverse primers for TCR Jbeta segments was used. In its TCRdb copy, this immuneACCESS table keeps in-frame sequences only and misses some clones. Where compared with another copy, unresolved V genes explain less than half of these, and the others have no known cause. The sample table records around 150,000 clones; about three quarters of these occur just once. 2.6% of the sample is held by the ten biggest clonotypes. Sequencing was performed on PBMCs. The receptors derive from a middle-aged woman in good health and CMV-seropositive.

The rearrangement joins TRBV10-2 to TRBJ2-1, with a tentative D call TRBD2 (6 bases). Germline CDR1 and CDR2: WSHSY and SAAADI. This CDR3 comprises 15 residues. V lost 0 bases to trimming and J lost 0 bases, with 6 bases between them. The DNA for the CDR3 is TGCGCCAGCAGTGAGTCTAGCGGCTCCTACAATGAGCAGTTCTTC. Residues: CASSESSGSYNEQFF.

This clone was observed a handful of times. The chain is built from TRBV7-9 and TRBJ2-7; 8 bases align to TRBD1. J lost 0 bases, V lost 8 bases, and 3 bases had no gene match. Germline assignment: CDR1 SEHNR and CDR2 FQNEAQ (reference sequence). CDR3 size: 13 residues. CDR3 DNA sequence: TGTGCCAGCGACAGGGGCGGCTCCTACGAGCAGTACTTC. This gives the protein CASDRGGSYEQYF.

The rearrangement uses TRBV29-1 and TRBJ1-4; 9 bases align to TRBD1. The CDR3 has 15 amino acids. With 6 bases clipped from V and 4 bases from J, the junction kept 9 bases outside the gene matches. Germline values: CDR1 SQVTM, CDR2 ANQGSEA. The CDR3 nucleotides are TGCAGCGTCCTCAACCGGGACAGGGATAATGAAAAACTGTTTTTT. Translating it yields CSVLNRDRDNEKLFF.

The CDR3 reads CASSPAGQETQYF. The DNA of the CDR3 is TGTGCCAGCAGCCCTGCGGGCCAAGAGACCCAGTACTTC. This rearrangement joins TRBV5-6 to TRBJ2-5; weak D call: TRBD2 (5 bases). The CDR3 contains 13 residues. The V and J ends lost 4 bases and 1 base respectively, with 8 bases between them. Per the germline V gene, CDR1 is SGHDT and CDR2 is YYEEEE.

The chain joins TRBV28 to TRBJ2-3, with D uncertain. The CDR3 is 14 amino acids. V lost 1 base to trimming and J lost 3 bases, with 8 bases between them. Germline V gene sequence: CDR1 MDHEN, CDR2 SYDVKM. The DNA of the CDR3 is TGTGCCAGCAGTTTATATCAATCAACAGATACGCAGTATTTT. This sequence encodes CASSLYQSTDTQYF.

The chain has TRBV5-8 and TRBJ2-2; 9 nucleotides agree with TRBD1. CDR1 and CDR2 (germline): SGHTS, YDEGEE. V lost 6 bases and J lost 4; bases outside the gene matches: 10. The CDR3 extends over 16 amino acids. This chain's CDR3 is CASTNLGQGGTGELFF. The CDR3 bases are TGTGCCAGCACCAATTTGGGACAGGGTGGCACCGGGGAGCTGTTTTTT.

V usage is TRBV6-1 and J usage is TRBJ2-1, with no clear D. The ends were cut back, 7 bases at V and 0 bases at J, with 10 bases in the middle. CDR1 is MNHNS and CDR2 is SASEGT in the germline V gene. The CDR3 is 14 residues long. The CDR3 DNA follows: TGTGCCAGCAATCCCTGGAGCTCCTACAATGAGCAGTTCTTC. Translating it yields CASNPWSSYNEQFF.

This clone was counted once. This rearrangement joins TRBV5-5 to TRBJ1-2; D ambiguous. V was shortened by 0 bases and J by 4 bases, with 7 bases between the two germline ends. In germline, CDR1 is SGHKS, CDR2 YYEKEE (reference sequence). The CDR3 extends over 13 amino acids. The CDR3 region has the DNA TGTGCCAGCAGCTTGGCCGGGGTCTATGGCTACACCTTC. Translated: CASSLAGVYGYTF.

This clone came up a few times. The chain is built from TRBV7-2 and TRBJ2-7, with 8 bases fitting TRBD2. The junction had 6 bases not matched to a gene; V was cut back by 3 bases and J by 5 bases. The CDR3 runs 14 residues. CDR1 and CDR2 (germline): SGHTA, FQGNSA. The CDR3 DNA reads TGTGCCAGCAGCTTGAACGGGAGGGAGGACGAGCAGTACTTC. This translates into CASSLNGREDEQYF.

The chain links TRBV28 to TRBJ1-5; 7 bases map to TRBD1. This CDR3 spans 14 amino acids. V lost 2 bases to trimming and J lost 6 bases; unmatched junction nucleotides: 4. Germline CDR1 and CDR2: MDHEN and SYDVKM. CDR3: CASSLRGLGQPQHF. CDR3 DNA: TGTGCCAGCAGTTTAAGGGGGCTGGGTCAGCCCCAGCATTTT. Combining the CDR3 with reference TRBV28 and TRBJ1-5 gives the whole variable domain DVKVTQSSRYLVKRTGEKVFLECVQDMDHENMFWYRQDPGLGLRLIYFSYDVKMKEKGDIPEGYSVSREKKERFSLILESASTNQTSMYLCASSLRGLGQPQHFGDGTRLSIL.

This clone showed up just a few times. The chain joins TRBV7-2 to TRBJ2-7; TRBD1 matches 7 bases. With 6 bases clipped from V and 5 bases from J, the junction kept 13 bases outside the gene matches. This CDR3 comprises 15 residues. Germline V gene lookup returns CDR1 SGHTA and CDR2 FQGNSA. The CDR3 coding sequence is TGTGCCAGCAGTTCAGGACAGGTTGCCGATAACGAGCAGTACTTC. Its translation: CASSSGQVADNEQYF.

J is TRBJ1-2 and V is TRBV7-2; D is perhaps TRBD1 (5 bases). Germline loops: CDR1 SGHTA, CDR2 FQGNSA. This CDR3 has 16 residues. The V and J ends lost 3 bases and 4 bases respectively, with 18 bases between them. CDR3 sequence (DNA): TGTGCCAGCAGCTTCGGTGGGGGAGGGGCGGGCTATGGCTACACCTTC. It specifies CASSFGGGGAGYGYTF.

This chain connects TRBV29-1 to TRBJ2-3, with D maybe TRBD1 (6 bases). The V end lost 1 base, the J end lost 1 base, and 9 bases lay between the germline ends. The length of the CDR3 is 14 residues. In germline, CDR1 is SQVTM, CDR2 ANQGSEA. This CDR3 is CSVEAGEGTDTQYF. The CDR3 DNA is TGCAGCGTTGAAGCAGGGGAAGGCACAGATACGCAGTATTTT.

The chain employs TRBV30 and TRBJ1-2; D is undetermined. Germline V gene data show CDR1 as GTSNPN and CDR2 as SVGIG (reference sequence). Trimming stripped 8 bases from V and 7 bases from J, with 11 bases between. This CDR3 comprises 10 residues. In nucleotides, the CDR3 is TGTGCCCTGGAGTGGCGTGGCTACACCTTC. This encodes CALEWRGYTF.

This clone was recorded once. The rearrangement links TRBV7-2 to TRBJ2-5, with 7 bases matching TRBD1. The CDR3 spans 16 residues. Germline loops: CDR1 SGHTA, CDR2 FQGNSA. V dropped 1 base and J dropped 2; count of bases not matched to a gene: 7. The CDR3 DNA reads as TGTGCCAGCAGCTTAGGATCCCAACAGGGGCAAGAGACCCAGTACTTC. Amino acids: CASSLGSQQGQETQYF.

The CDR3 is CASGLGRELDTGELFF. CDR3 DNA sequence: TGTGCTAGTGGCCTCGGTAGGGAGTTGGACACCGGGGAGCTGTTTTTT. V is TRBV12-5 and J is TRBJ2-2, with a tentative D call TRBD2 (5 bases). The CDR3 totals 16 residues. Germline values: CDR1 LGHNT, CDR2 FRNRAP. V shed 6 bases and J shed 3 bases, with 17 bases lying between them.

This chain links TRBV10-3 with TRBJ2-3; TRBD1 aligns across 9 bases. V gave up 3 bases and J gave up 6 bases; unmatched junction bases: 4. The germline V gene has CDR1 ENHRY and CDR2 SYGVKD. The CDR3 consists of 14 residues. The CDR3 loop reads CAISDRTGADTQYF. CDR3 coding DNA: TGTGCCATCAGTGACAGGACAGGGGCCGATACGCAGTATTTT.

This clone was found once. This sequence joins TRBV6-5 and TRBJ1-2, with 9 bases matching TRBD1. The CDR3 spans 15 residues. V shed 2 bases, J shed 4 bases, and the junction held 5 bases outside the gene matches. Per germline, CDR1 MNHEY and CDR2 SVGAGI. CDR3 in amino acids: CASSYPGQGIYGYTF. CDR3 DNA: TGTGCCAGCAGTTACCCTGGACAGGGGATCTATGGCTACACCTTC.

This chain joins TRBV2 and TRBJ1-3; D call uncertain. The CDR3 length is 16 residues. Germline CDR1 reads SNHLY; CDR2 reads FYNNEI. V dropped 7 bases and J dropped 4 bases, with 20 bases sitting between them. CDR3 DNA sequence: TGTGCCAGCACCCTGGAAGGACTTGTGGGGGGAAACACCATATATTTT. Protein sequence: CASTLEGLVGGNTIYF.

The V gene is TRBV5-1, the J gene TRBJ2-3, with 9 positions matching TRBD2. The V gene end was trimmed by 1 base and the J gene end by 4 bases; junction bases not matched to a gene: 7. CDR1 is SGHRS, CDR2 YFSETQ, per germline. This CDR3 contains 16 residues. CDR3 amino acids: CASSLFSGGGADTQYF. CDR3 nucleotides: TGCGCCAGCAGCTTGTTTAGCGGGGGAGGAGCAGATACGCAGTATTTT.